The T cell receptor beta chain under discussion was sequenced for a study of T cell changes during pregnancy in multiple sclerosis. The germline gives CDR1 MNHEY, CDR2 SVGAGI. The ends lost 4 bases at V and 1 base at J; junction bases unmatched: 6. The CDR3 consists of 16 residues. Some clones are missing from TCRdb's copy, which holds only in-frame ones; the method was immunoSEQ multiplex PCR. The repertoire holds tens of thousands of clones, with about 92% as singletons. The TCR comes from a female donor in good health, enrolled as a control in a pregnancy study. Sequencing used peripheral blood, obtained in the second trimester of pregnancy. This sequence joins TRBV6-5 and TRBJ2-5, with 10 bases aligning to TRBD2. CDR3 coding DNA: TGTGCCAGCAGTTTTAGGGGACTAGCGTCCCAAGAGACCCAGTACTTC. It is translated as CASSFRGLASQETQYF.